This TCR beta chain emerged from a study of blood T cell repertoires in COVID-19. The wider study: Specimens from acute and convalescent COVID-19 originated in the United States, Italy and Spain. T cells, B-cell-depleted T cells, or PBMCs provided the cDNA or gDNA that served as material.

Authors' data handling: It was from reference gene primer amplification that nucleated cell counts were estimated. Clones were sequenced by immunoSEQ multiplex PCR, and TCRdb holds only the in-frame ones, with some missing. That table gives V, J and clone size, and the DNA gave D and trimming. The repertoire consists of 200,000 to 250,000 clones, with approximately 89% occurring once and the leading ten covering about 6.7%. Recruited during active infection, patients (from Seattle) were subsequently followed longitudinally. The CDR3 has 15 residues. With 4 bases removed from V and 4 bases from J, the gap between germline ends came to 11 bases. From germline, CDR1 is SNHLY and CDR2 FYNNEI.

The rearrangement joins TRBV2 to TRBJ2-6; weak D call: TRBD1 (6 bases). The sequenced sample consisted of peripheral blood. The receptor's source is a woman aged 30 to 39 with COVID-19, enrolled during active disease. In DNA form, the CDR3 reads TGTGCCAGCAGTGTAGGGGGAGCAGGGGCCAACGTCCTGACTTTC. Translated: CASSVGGAGANVLTF.